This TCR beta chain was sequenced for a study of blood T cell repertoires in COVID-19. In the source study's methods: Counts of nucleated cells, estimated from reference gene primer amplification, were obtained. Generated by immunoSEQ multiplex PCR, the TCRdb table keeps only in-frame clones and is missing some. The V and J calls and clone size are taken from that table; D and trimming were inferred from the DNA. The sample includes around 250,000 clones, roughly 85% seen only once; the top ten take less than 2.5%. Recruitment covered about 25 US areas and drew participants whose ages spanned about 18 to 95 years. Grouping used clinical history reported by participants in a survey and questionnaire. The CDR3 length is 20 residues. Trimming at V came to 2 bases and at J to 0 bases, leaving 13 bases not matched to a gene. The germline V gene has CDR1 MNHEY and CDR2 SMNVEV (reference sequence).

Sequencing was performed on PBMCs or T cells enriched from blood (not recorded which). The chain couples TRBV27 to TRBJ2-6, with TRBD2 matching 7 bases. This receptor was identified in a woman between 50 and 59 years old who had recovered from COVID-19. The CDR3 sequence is CASSLRGRGEASSGANVLTF. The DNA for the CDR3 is TGTGCCAGCAGTTTACGGGGACGGGGGGAAGCATCCTCTGGGGCCAACGTCCTGACTTTC.